The 2 T cell receptor beta chains in this list originate from one sample, sequenced in a study of early stage breast cancer tumors. Using immunoSEQ multiplex PCR, the repertoire was profiled, and TCRdb retains in-frame clones only, with some absent. Found here are tens of thousands of clones, around 78% of them singletons; the top ten hold roughly 3%. Sequenced material: blood. The receptors here all came from a person aged 35-55 years with breast cancer.

This chain uses TRBV7-2 with TRBJ2-3; D gene ambiguous. Germline lookup yields CDR1 SGHTA and CDR2 FQGNSA. The germline V and J ends were trimmed by 10 bases and 2 bases, with 16 bases remaining between them. The CDR3 covers 14 residues. For the CDR3, the DNA is TGTGCCACCCGAGACCAAGGGCCCACAGATACGCAGTATTTT. This codes for CATRDQGPTDTQYF. Full variable domain (missing parts from reference TRBV7-2 and TRBJ2-3): GAGVSQSPSNKVTEKGKDVELRCDPISGHTALYWYRQSLGQGLEFLIYFQGNSAPDKSGLPSDRFSAERTGGSVSTLTIQRTQQEDSAVYLCATRDQGPTDTQYFGPGTRLTVL.

This clone showed up just a few times. CDR3 residues: CASSLRLSGYSNQPQHF. The CDR3 DNA reads TGTGCCAGCAGCTTGCGTTTGTCGGGATATAGCAATCAGCCCCAGCATTTT. The genes are TRBV5-6 and TRBJ1-5; unclear D gene. Trimming stripped 1 base from V and 0 bases from J, with 14 bases between. Per germline, CDR1 SGHDT and CDR2 YYEEEE. The CDR3 has 17 residues.